The rows below give T cell receptor beta chains drawn from one sample of a study of T cells expressing NK-cell markers. From its re-call of the 5' RACE reads, TCRdb lists each CDR3 protein once, without DNA. The sample yields more than 120,000 distinct CDR3 sequences, of which the top ten take up 9% to 15%. The sequencing sample was made of blood T cells: a sorted CD56 or NKG2C T cell subset, CD4+ or CD8+ T cells, or bulk PBMC T cells (not recorded which). The receptors were sampled from a man younger than 30 in good health. The CDR3 runs from the conserved cysteine through the conserved F or W.

V gene	J gene	CDR3 protein
TRBV12-3/TRBV12-4	TRBJ2-1	CASRPREGPYNEQFF
TRBV6-5	TRBJ1-1	CASSLDGREAFF
TRBV27	TRBJ1-6	CASREFLNSPLHF
TRBV3-1	TRBJ2-1	CASSLQMSGLYNEQFF
TRBV29-1	TRBJ2-1	CSVEDKRAPFF
TRBV12-3/TRBV12-4	TRBJ1-4	CASSFGETEKLFF
TRBV30	TRBJ2-3	CAWSVWGATDTQYF
TRBV27	TRBJ1-1	CASSPPDSRAFF
TRBV5-6	TRBJ1-1	CASSLAAGGGYTEAFF
TRBV6-5	TRBJ2-1	CASSYGREINEQFF
TRBV4-3	TRBJ1-1	CASSQDLGGLNTEAFF